This TCR beta chain was sequenced for a study of OX40 agonist ivuxolimab in advanced cancers. Across the whole study: A mean age of 60 years, range roughly 20 to 80, was recorded, and 70% to 85% were male. Among those treated, three patients had partial responses, one with hepatocellular carcinoma and two with cutaneous melanoma.

Profiled with immunoSEQ multiplex PCR; TCRdb holds only in-frame clones, not every one. The table includes about 82,000 clones, less than 85% detected once. This CDR3 is built from 13 residues. Trimming stripped 1 base from V and 0 bases from J, with 4 bases between. Germline CDR1 and CDR2: SGHDT and YYEEEE. The source of this sequence is an adult with an advanced solid tumor such as melanoma, head and neck, liver or kidney cancer. The sequenced sample was CD4+ or CD8+ T cells sorted from blood, obtained in a trial of the OX40 agonist ivuxolimab. The chain uses TRBV5-6 and TRBJ2-5; D is unresolved. In DNA form, the CDR3 reads TGTGCCAGCAGCTTGTGGCACCAAGAGACCCAGTACTTC. Encoded protein: CASSLWHQETQYF.